Shown below are 18 T cell receptor beta chains from a single sample sequenced in a study of vaccination and CD4 T cells after COVID-19. No antigens are known for them. The assay that was used to sequence DNA from cultured CD4+ T cells was the Oncomine TCR Beta short-read assay. From the PCR reads, TCRdb called clonotypes with MiXCR, one entry per CDR3 protein. The sample consists of about 27,000 distinct CDR3 sequences, under 75% of them appearing once. As to treatment: roughly 11-day PBMC culture with coronavirus spike peptide pools or control peptides (ViraFEST assay). The sample was CD4+ T cells from blood, cultured in vitro, taken after SARS-CoV-2 vaccination. These TCRs come from a human donor who received a COVID-19 vaccine.

This clonotype has more than one count but fewer than ten. The genes are TRBV20-1 and TRBJ2-5, with a weak D call TRBD2 (6 bases). Between the trimmed V and J ends, which lost 0 bases and 3 bases, there was a span of 20 bases. Germline CDR1 and CDR2: DFQATT and SNEGSKA (reference sequence). CDR3 size: 17 residues. This chain's CDR3 is CSAREVVGDWGEETQYF. CDR3 DNA sequence: TGCAGTGCTAGAGAAGTAGTAGGGGACTGGGGGGAAGAGACCCAGTACTTC.

The gene calls are TRBV9 and TRBJ1-2; a possible D gene is TRBD1 (6 bases). This CDR3 region has 12 residues. The V end was cut by 6 bases, the J end by 4 bases, with 10 bases between. In germline, CDR1 is SGDLS, CDR2 YYNGEE. As DNA, the CDR3 is TGTGCCAGCAACAGGGACCGCTATGGCTACACCTTC. It is translated as CASNRDRYGYTF.

The rearrangement uses TRBV20-1 and TRBJ2-5; 8 nucleotides agree with TRBD1. The length of the CDR3 is 13 residues. CDR1 DFQATT and CDR2 SNEGSKA come from the germline V gene (reference sequence). Germline trimming cut 7 bases from V and 1 base from J; bases unmatched to any gene: 5. The CDR3 spells CSGRGPLQETQYF. DNA of the CDR3: TGCAGTGGCAGGGGGCCTCTCCAAGAGACCCAGTACTTC.

With regard to this clonotype: The germline gene is not matched at one end of the junction; a read error may be the cause. The chain combines TRBV6-5 with TRBJ2-3; 11 nucleotides agree with TRBD2. Germline V gene lookup returns CDR1 MNHEY and CDR2 SVGAGI. The length of the CDR3 is 19 residues. Written as DNA, the CDR3 is TGTGCCAGCAGTCACTCTAGCGGGGGGAGTATATCAGTCACAGATACGCAGTATTTT. This sequence encodes CASSHSSGGSISVTDTQYF.

The chain is built from TRBV11-2 and TRBJ2-7, with 7 nucleotides matching TRBD1. Germline CDR1 reads SGHAT; CDR2 reads FQNNGV. CDR3 size: 15 residues. V was clipped by 4 bases and J by 4 bases; unmatched bases: 10. The CDR3: CASSSIRDSLYEQYF. As DNA, the CDR3 is TGTGCCAGCAGCTCCATCCGGGACAGCTTGTACGAGCAGTACTTC.

This rearrangement joins TRBV19 to TRBJ2-5; a weak D match, TRBD1 (5 bases). Trimming cost V 5 bases and J 4 bases, with 11 bases left between them. This CDR3 region has 13 residues. Germline V gene lookup returns CDR1 LNHDA and CDR2 SQIVND (reference sequence). The CDR3 DNA sequence: TGTGCCAGTAGTGCGAAAAGGGGAGAGACCCAGTACTTC. Amino acids: CASSAKRGETQYF.

The gene calls are TRBV30 and TRBJ2-1, with D possibly matching TRBD2 (5 bases). Per germline, CDR1 GTSNPN and CDR2 SVGIG (reference sequence). This CDR3 has 13 residues. V lost 4 bases and J 8 bases, leaving 15 bases between the germline ends. The DNA of the CDR3 is TGTGCCTGGACCCCCGGGGTCCGGGATGAGCAGTTCTTC. Its protein is CAWTPGVRDEQFF.

There are a few counts of this clonotype. V is TRBV19 and J is TRBJ2-2; TRBD1 is a possible D gene (7 bases). The V gene's germline CDR1 is LNHDA and CDR2 SQIVND (reference sequence). The CDR3 has 16 residues. The V and J ends lost 7 bases and 3 bases respectively, with 18 bases between them. This CDR3 is CASTPGGTAYTGELFF. The CDR3 DNA reads as TGTGCCAGTACCCCTGGAGGGACAGCCTACACCGGGGAGCTGTTTTTT.

The V and J genes are TRBV2 and TRBJ2-6; the D is unclear. Germline CDR1 is SNHLY and CDR2 is FYNNEI. The CDR3 covers 14 residues. V was cut by 5 bases and J by 0 bases, with 5 bases left in between. CDR3: CASSQSSGANVLTF. The CDR3 nucleotides read TGTGCCAGCAGTCAAAGCTCTGGGGCCAACGTCCTGACTTTC. The full variable domain, with the rest looked up from reference TRBV2 and TRBJ2-6, is EPEVTQTPSHQVTQMGQEVILRCVPISNHLYFYWYRQILGQKVEFLVSFYNNEISEKSEIFDDQFSVERPDGSNFTLKIRSTKLEDSAMYFCASSQSSGANVLTFGAGSRLTVL.

This clonotype was seen a handful of times. The chain carries TRBV2 and TRBJ1-5; TRBD1 aligns across 7 bases. The CDR3 covers 17 residues. Germline CDR1 and CDR2: SNHLY and FYNNEI. The ends lost 6 bases at V and 2 bases at J; junction bases unmatched: 13. CDR3: CASRAQGVRLGNQPQHF. CDR3 coding DNA: TGTGCCAGCAGAGCCCAGGGGGTGAGGCTCGGCAATCAGCCCCAGCATTTT. Using reference TRBV2 and TRBJ1-5 for the parts outside the CDR3, the full variable domain is EPEVTQTPSHQVTQMGQEVILRCVPISNHLYFYWYRQILGQKVEFLVSFYNNEISEKSEIFDDQFSVERPDGSNFTLKIRSTKLEDSAMYFCASRAQGVRLGNQPQHFGDGTRLSIL.

Only one count was recorded for this clonotype. The gene calls are TRBV6-1 and TRBJ2-5, with D perhaps matching TRBD1 or TRBD2 (5 bases each). The CDR3 length is 11 residues. V was cut by 8 bases and J by 6 bases, with 10 bases left in between. The germline gives CDR1 MNHNS, CDR2 SASEGT. The CDR3 DNA sequence: TGTGCCAGCGAGGGGTGGAAGACCCAGTACTTC. Its protein product is CASEGWKTQYF.

This clonotype showed up just once. This rearrangement joins TRBV4-1 to TRBJ2-5, with D possibly TRBD2 on 6 matching bases. Looked up from germline, CDR1 is MGHRA and CDR2 is YSYEKL. V lost 0 bases to trimming and J lost 5 bases, with 10 bases between them. The CDR3 length is 14 residues. The CDR3 nucleotides read TGCGCCAGCAGCCAAGATACTAGCCGGGAGACCCAGTACTTC. Its translation: CASSQDTSRETQYF.

The chain uses TRBV3-1 and TRBJ1-1; D not resolved. The germline gives CDR1 LGHDT, CDR2 YNNKEL (reference sequence). Trimming cost V 3 bases and J 1 base, with 12 bases left between them. The CDR3 has 15 residues. The CDR3 reads CASSHVSRTNTEAFF. In DNA, the CDR3 is TGTGCCAGCAGCCATGTCAGTCGGACGAACACTGAAGCTTTCTTT.

The V and J genes are TRBV2 and TRBJ2-3; TRBD2 matches 11 bases. The V and J ends lost 6 bases and 3 bases, in that order; junction bases with no gene match: 14. Germline assignment: CDR1 SNHLY and CDR2 FYNNEI. This CDR3 comprises 18 residues. CDR3 sequence: CASSPELAGAGVTDTQYF. In nucleotides, the CDR3 is TGTGCCAGCAGCCCCGAACTAGCGGGGGCCGGTGTGACAGATACGCAGTATTTT.

The rearrangement joins TRBV20-1 to TRBJ1-5; maybe TRBD1 (6 bases). In germline, CDR1 is DFQATT, CDR2 SNEGSKA (reference sequence). CDR3 length equals 13 residues. V lost 2 bases and J 4 bases, leaving 9 bases between the germline ends. CDR3 amino acids: CSARFQGNQPQHF. The CDR3 coding sequence is TGCAGTGCTAGATTTCAGGGGAATCAGCCCCAGCATTTT.

The chain carries TRBV30 and TRBJ2-7; tentative D call: TRBD2 (6 bases). V was shortened by 4 bases and J by 6 bases, with 16 bases between the two germline ends. The CDR3 runs 13 residues. Germline V gene sequence: CDR1 GTSNPN, CDR2 SVGIG (reference sequence). The DNA for the CDR3 is TGTGCCTGGACACTTTTGGGGGGTAGCGAGCAGTACTTC. This sequence encodes CAWTLLGGSEQYF.

The chain is built from TRBV24-1 and TRBJ2-3; unclear D gene. Germline CDR1 and CDR2: KGHDR and SFDVKD. Trimming left V 4 bases short and J 2 bases short, with 15 bases between. The CDR3 extends over 16 amino acids. The CDR3 spells CATSDSTVGSTDTQYF. The DNA for the CDR3 is TGTGCCACCAGTGACTCTACCGTGGGTTCCACAGATACGCAGTATTTT.

The rearrangement uses TRBV15 and TRBJ1-3; 8 bases agree with TRBD1. CDR1 is LNHNV and CDR2 is YYDKDF in the germline V gene (reference sequence). The CDR3 loop spans 17 amino acids. The junction had 8 bases not matched to a gene; V was cut back by 1 base and J by 3 bases. CDR3 in DNA: TGTGCCACCAGCAGAGCGCCGACAGGGGACAGTGGAAACACCATATATTTT. This translates into CATSRAPTGDSGNTIYF.